This TCR beta chain emerged from a study of human T cells and chemical hapten exposure. TCRdb fed the RACE reads into MiXCR, producing one record per CDR3 protein. The sample has tens of thousands of distinct CDR3 sequences, 8.5% seen once. Time point described: patch test 2, 6 weeks after DPC sensitization. Treatment defined: therapeutic diphenylcyclopropenone sensitization with weekly scalp DPC. This sequence was found in a woman aged 45-65 years with alopecia areata. Some clones in this sample may be carry-over from other donors' samples. The sequenced sample was whole blood, obtained in connection with sensitization to the hapten diphenylcyclopropenone (DPC).

The CDR3 DNA follows: TGTGCCATCAGCCCGGGACTAGCGGGGGCCGAGCAGTACTTC. Amino acid sequence: CAISPGLAGAEQYF. V and J are TRBV10-3 and TRBJ2-7; 14 bases map to TRBD2. Germline V gene lookup returns CDR1 ENHRY and CDR2 SYGVKD. This CDR3 comprises 14 residues. V shed 6 bases and J 6 bases; nucleotides not matched to a gene: 4.